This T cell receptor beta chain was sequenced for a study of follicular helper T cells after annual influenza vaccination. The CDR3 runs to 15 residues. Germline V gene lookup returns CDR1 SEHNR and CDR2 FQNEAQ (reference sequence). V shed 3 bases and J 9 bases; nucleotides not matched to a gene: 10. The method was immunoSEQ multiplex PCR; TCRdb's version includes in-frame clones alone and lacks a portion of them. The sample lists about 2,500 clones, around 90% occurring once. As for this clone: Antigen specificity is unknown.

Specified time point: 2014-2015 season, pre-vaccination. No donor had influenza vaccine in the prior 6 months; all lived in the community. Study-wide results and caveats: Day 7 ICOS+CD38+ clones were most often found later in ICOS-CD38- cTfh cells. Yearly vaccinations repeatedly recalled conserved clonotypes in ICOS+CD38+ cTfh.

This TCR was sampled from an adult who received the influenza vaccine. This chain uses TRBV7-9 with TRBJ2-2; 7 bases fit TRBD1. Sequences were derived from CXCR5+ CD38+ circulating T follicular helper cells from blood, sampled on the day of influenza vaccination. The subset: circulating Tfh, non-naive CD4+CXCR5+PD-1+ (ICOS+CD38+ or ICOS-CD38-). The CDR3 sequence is CASSFGTDKHRELFF. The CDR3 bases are TGTGCCAGCAGCTTTGGGACAGACAAACATCGGGAGCTGTTTTTT.